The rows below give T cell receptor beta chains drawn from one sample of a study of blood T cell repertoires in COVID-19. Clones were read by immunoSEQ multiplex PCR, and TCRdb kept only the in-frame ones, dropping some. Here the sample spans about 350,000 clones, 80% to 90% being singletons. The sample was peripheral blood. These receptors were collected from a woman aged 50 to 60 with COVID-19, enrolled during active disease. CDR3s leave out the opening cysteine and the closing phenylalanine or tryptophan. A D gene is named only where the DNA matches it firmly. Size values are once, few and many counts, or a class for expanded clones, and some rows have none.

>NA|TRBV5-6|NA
ASSSPPGSTDTQY
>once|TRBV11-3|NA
ASSLQGSGTEAF
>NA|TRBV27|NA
ATRRGFPDYEQY
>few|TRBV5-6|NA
ASSPTPRSTDTQY
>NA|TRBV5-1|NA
ASTANRGAVNYEQY
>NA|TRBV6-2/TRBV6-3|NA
ASSYKSDYNEQF
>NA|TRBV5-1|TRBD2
ASSQRIDSGRAGDTQY
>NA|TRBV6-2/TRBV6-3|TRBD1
ASSATGGNQPQH
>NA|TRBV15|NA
ATSRAGQTLSYEQY
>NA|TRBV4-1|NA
ASSQDTSGGSPSTDTQY
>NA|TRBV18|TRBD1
ASSPIRTGDYGYT
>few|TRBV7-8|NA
ASSSSRTYEQY
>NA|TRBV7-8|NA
ASSRGDILPNEQF
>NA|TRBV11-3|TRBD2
ASSLDRLAGENNEQF
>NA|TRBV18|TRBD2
ASSPGGLAGSYEQY
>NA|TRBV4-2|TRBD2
ASSQALAASSYEQY
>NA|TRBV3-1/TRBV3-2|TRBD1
ASSQRPGGNTGELF
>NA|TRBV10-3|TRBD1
ASWDRGYNEQF
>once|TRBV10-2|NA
ASGGLSNQPQH
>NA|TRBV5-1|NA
ASSLQAGRAGELF
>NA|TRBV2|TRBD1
ASQGGTGEKLF
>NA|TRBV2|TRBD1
ASVRQGDTGELF
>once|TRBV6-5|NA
ASSSQGRRETQY
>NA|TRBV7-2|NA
ASSLEGNRVAMVAF
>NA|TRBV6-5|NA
ASAPGWNYGYT
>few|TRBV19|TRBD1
ASSTGGWIGELF
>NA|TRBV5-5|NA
ASSWRRHPGDGYT
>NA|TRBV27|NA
ASSSTGSNTEAF
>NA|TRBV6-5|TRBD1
ASSSNDRVAGNTIY
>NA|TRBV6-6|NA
ASSYGEGWAGNTIY
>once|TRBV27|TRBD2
ASSFLSGTSITGELF
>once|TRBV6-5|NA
ASSYSSTSRSNEQF
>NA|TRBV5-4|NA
ASSQFYNEQF